This T cell receptor (beta chain) was retrieved from a study of identical twins. Study results and limitations: Those out-of-frame alpha sequences shared by twins showed an excess of low generation probability.

V was cut by 0 bases and J by 6 bases, with 14 bases left in between. Germline CDR1 MNHEY, CDR2 SMNVEV (reference sequence). The CDR3 contains 15 residues. With respect to this clonotype: The target antigen is unknown.

One entry per CDR3 protein, called by TCRdb with MiXCR from the 5' RACE reads. The sample includes 1.5 million to 2 million distinct CDR3 sequences, about 31% of them seen just once. V usage is TRBV27 and J usage is TRBJ1-2; D is possibly TRBD1 (6 bases). The sample taken for sequencing was cord blood. The sequence was obtained from a newborn girl in good health. Here the CDR3 DNA reads TGTGCCAGCAGTTTATCGATAGGCCAGGGGAATGGCTACACCTTC. As protein: CASSLSIGQGNGYTF.